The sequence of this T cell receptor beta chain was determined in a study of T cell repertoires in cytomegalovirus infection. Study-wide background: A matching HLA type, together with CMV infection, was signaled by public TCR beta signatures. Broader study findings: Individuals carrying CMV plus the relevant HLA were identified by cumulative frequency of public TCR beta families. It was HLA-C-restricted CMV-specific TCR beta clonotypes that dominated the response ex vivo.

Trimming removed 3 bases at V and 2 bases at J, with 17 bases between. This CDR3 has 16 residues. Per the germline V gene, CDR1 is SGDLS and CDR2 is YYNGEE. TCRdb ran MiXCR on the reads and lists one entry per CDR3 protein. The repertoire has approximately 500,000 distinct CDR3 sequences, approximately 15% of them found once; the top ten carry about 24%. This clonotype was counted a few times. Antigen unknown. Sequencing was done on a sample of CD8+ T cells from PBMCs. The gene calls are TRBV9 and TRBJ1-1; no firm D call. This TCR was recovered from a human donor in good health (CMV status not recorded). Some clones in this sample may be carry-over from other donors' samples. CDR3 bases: TGTGCCAGCAGCGCCGCCCCCGGGCCGATAAACACTGAAGCTTTCTTT. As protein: CASSAAPGPINTEAFF.